This TCR beta chain was retrieved from a study of molecular identifiers for immune sequencing clone quantification (dated by TCRdb to between 2018 and 2020). Background on the whole study: For a replicate experiment, RNA from roughly 20,000 or 100,000 naive CD8 T cells was divided into five aliquots, and four of the five aliquots were sequenced. This methods study used CD8 T cells to benchmark TCR RNA copy counting and molecular-identifier clustering-based TCR repertoire sequencing (MIDCIRS).

Naive CD8 T cell libraries were made from around 18,000 to 910,000 sorted cells using 10%, 30% or 50% of purified RNA. On a BD FACSAria II, naive CD8 T cells were FACS-sorted as CD8+CD4-CCR7+CD45RA+ and collected into RLT Plus buffer. To test detection sensitivity, Jurkat RNA equivalent to more than 9 TCR copies was spiked into samples of about 19,000-1,100,000 naive CD8 T cells. CD8 T cells were enriched with RosetteSep CD8+ T Cell Enrichment Cocktail and Ficoll-Paque, followed by ACK red cell lysis. Trimming costs V 7 bases and J 0 bases, and their ends lie 9 bases apart. The CDR3 spans 14 residues, from the cysteine through the phenylalanine. The kept DNA is CDR3 alone, 42 bases in frame from the first base. For CDR1 and CDR2, the germline V gene lists MNHEY and SVGEGT. This clonotype was seen a few times. Its specific antigen is unknown. The sample holds no much larger clone one base away, and base qualities are not on file.

The library was built by means of PCR. The data were produced on an Illumina HiSeq 4000. Preparation of bulk TCR libraries followed a previously described approach, with the TCR primers listed in Table S5. Total RNA was purified with the Qiagen AllPrep DNA/RNA kit. Before analysis, reads from multiple sequencing runs of one library were combined. Regarding the original processing steps: Reads were retained only if their TCR constant sequence matched exactly, and those retained reads were trimmed to 150 nt and grouped according to their 12-nt molecular barcodes. Reads within each barcode group were sub-clustered using a 15% Levenshtein threshold, and quality-weighted consensus sequences were constructed for each RNA molecule. Non-functional sequences were discarded, and so were lower-count sequences lying one edit away from another sequence. Barcode sub-clusters with fewer than 20% of the maximum read count were removed, based on fitting two negative binomial distributions. TCRdb applied fastp at Q25 and MiXCR to the public reads, then kept only in-frame beta chains. CDR3 protein duplicates are merged, each entry listing the most common genes and DNA. The V and J calls follow TCRdb's processing rather than the paper's. Recorded for this sample are about 640,000 distinct CDR3 sequences; 20% of them occurred a single time. Roughly 0.9% of the sample belongs to the ten largest clones.

Results and caveats for the whole study, not just this receptor: Spiked-in Jurkat TCR RNA equal to a single cell's worth was reported to be detectable even within 1,100,000 naive CD8 T cells. In CMV-specific effector cells, clones with more than 20 RNA copies accounted for over 99% of molecules, whereas in naive cells such clones accounted for under 1%. Naive libraries contained spiked-in Jurkat TCR RNA (10 copies' worth), which is not part of the donor repertoire. When barcode sub-clustering was not used, chimeric consensus sequences inflated TCR diversity, with chimeras reaching as high as 47%. Modeling indicated roughly 3.2 TCR RNA copies recovered per cell, compared with approximately 10 by digital PCR, which implies a capture efficiency of around 30%. The sizes of highly expanded clones could end up underestimated when identical TCR molecules share a barcode.

The rearrangement joined TRBV6-2 or TRBV6-3 to TRBJ2-2; no D gene call is confident. Sequencing was done on a sample of naive CD8+ T cells from blood, with Jurkat cell RNA spiked in. Reading the label with the study, this specimen's cell subset or site is: FACS-sorted CD8+CD4-CCR7+CD45RA+ naive T cells. This clonotype was obtained from a human donor in good health. Some libraries in this study had Jurkat cell RNA spiked in. The CDR3 region has the sequence CASTDLANTGELFF. Read as DNA, the sequence is TGTGCCAGCACGGATCTCGCGAACACCGGGGAGCTGTTTTTT.